This TCR beta chain was obtained from a study of blood T cell repertoires in COVID-19. CDR1 is SGHNT and CDR2 is YYREEE in the germline V gene (reference sequence). Trimming left V 2 bases short and J 3 bases short, with 6 bases between. The CDR3 loop spans 12 amino acids. Sequenced by immunoSEQ multiplex PCR; TCRdb stores in-frame clones only, minus some. This sample has under 200,000 clones, with over 75% found just once. This clone showed up just a few times. V and J are TRBV5-4 and TRBJ2-7, with D unresolved. This TCR derives from a man aged 50 to 60 who had recovered from COVID-19. Sample: PBMCs or T cells enriched from blood (not recorded which). CDR3 sequence: CASSFSSYEQYF. CDR3 bases: TGTGCCAGCAGCTTTTCCAGCTACGAGCAGTACTTC.